Each of the 30 T cell receptor beta chains below was sequenced from the same sample in a study of cytomegalovirus exposure and HLA in healthy donors. Primers included in the PCR were 60 Vbeta and 13 Jbeta primers. Clones were read by immunoSEQ multiplex PCR, and TCRdb kept only the in-frame ones, dropping some. Among 100,000 to 150,000 clones, roughly 82% were seen once, and the ten largest hold 2% to 3%. The sequencing input was PBMCs. The receptors were gathered from a man between 50 and 59 years old in good health and CMV-seronegative.

This chain uses TRBV9 with TRBJ1-2, with 7 bases aligning to TRBD1. The J segment lost 2 bases and the V segment lost 4 bases, leaving 5 bases of the junction unmatched. Germline values: CDR1 SGDLS, CDR2 YYNGEE. This CDR3 comprises 14 residues. DNA for the CDR3: TGTGCCAGCAGCCCTATACAGGGGAACTATGGCTACACCTTC. Its protein is CASSPIQGNYGYTF.

The chain employs TRBV30 and TRBJ2-3; perhaps TRBD1 as D (6 bases). CDR3 length equals 14 residues. Germline CDR1 is GTSNPN and CDR2 is SVGIG (reference sequence). The V end lost 8 bases, the J end lost 5 bases, and 20 bases lay between the germline ends. As DNA, the CDR3 is TGTGCCCAGAAAGGGACACCCGTTATAGATACGCAGTATTTT. Amino acids: CAQKGTPVIDTQYF.

The chain employs TRBV27 and TRBJ1-6, with a weak D call TRBD1 (6 bases). CDR1 and CDR2 (germline): MNHEY, SMNVEV (reference sequence). V lost 4 bases to trimming and J lost 7 bases, with 14 bases between them. This CDR3 contains 15 residues. In DNA form, the CDR3 reads TGTGCCAGCAGTTATCAGGGGCGAATGAATTCACCCCTCCACTTT. Translating it yields CASSYQGRMNSPLHF.

This rearrangement joins TRBV2 to TRBJ1-1; no clear D. This CDR3 contains 12 residues. CDR1 is SNHLY, CDR2 FYNNEI, per germline. Between the trimmed V and J ends, which lost 7 bases and 0 bases, there was a span of 6 bases. This CDR3 reads CASNLVNTEAFF. CDR3 DNA sequence: TGTGCCAGCAATCTCGTGAACACTGAAGCTTTCTTT.

This clone was detected a few times. J is TRBJ2-1 and V is TRBV5-1; 11 bases are shared with TRBD2. V was clipped by 4 bases and J by 6 bases; unmatched bases: 6. Germline values: CDR1 SGHRS, CDR2 YFSETQ. The CDR3 runs to 15 residues. CDR3 in DNA: TGCGCCAGCAGCCTCGAGCTAGCGGGGGGCAATGAGCAGTTCTTC. It specifies CASSLELAGGNEQFF.

This clone has only one observation. In DNA form, the CDR3 reads TGTGCCATCAGTGAGTCGAACCCCGGTATTCAGTACTTC. Its translation: CAISESNPGIQYF. V usage is TRBV10-3 and J usage is TRBJ2-4, with D unresolved. This CDR3 is 13 amino acids long. Between the trimmed V and J ends, which lost 0 bases and 10 bases, there was a span of 10 bases. Per germline, CDR1 ENHRY and CDR2 SYGVKD.

V usage is TRBV4-1 and J usage is TRBJ2-7; 10 nucleotides match TRBD1. Germline V lookup: CDR1 MGHRA, CDR2 YSYEKL. The CDR3 loop spans 14 amino acids. V lost 6 bases and J lost 2; bases outside the gene matches: 4. The CDR3 coding sequence is TGCGCCAGCAGAGGGACAGGGGTCCCCTACGAGCAGTACTTC. As protein: CASRGTGVPYEQYF.

V and J are TRBV9 and TRBJ2-7; 7 positions agree with TRBD2. V trimming: 2 bases; J trimming: 3 bases; junction bases outside the gene matches: 8. The CDR3 extends over 15 amino acids. Per the germline V gene, CDR1 is SGDLS and CDR2 is YYNGEE. In nucleotides, the CDR3 is TGTGCCAGCAGCGTGAGCCGGGGGGTTCTCTACGAGCAGTACTTC. Translating it yields CASSVSRGVLYEQYF.

In this sample, this clone turned up a few times. V usage is TRBV7-9 and J usage is TRBJ1-5; TRBD1 aligns across 12 bases. Trimming took 1 base from V and 4 from J; bases not matched to a gene: 2. The CDR3 extends over 16 amino acids. Germline V gene lookup returns CDR1 SEHNR and CDR2 FQNEAQ (reference sequence). CDR3 coding DNA: TGTGCCAGCAGCTTAGGGGACAGGGGGCTTAATCAGCCCCAGCATTTT. This gives the protein CASSLGDRGLNQPQHF.

The CDR3 loop reads CSVSYGTGGTEAFF. The CDR3 DNA is TGCAGCGTGAGTTATGGGACAGGGGGCACTGAAGCTTTCTTT. The chain employs TRBV29-1 and TRBJ1-1; TRBD1 matches at 11 bases. The CDR3 contains 14 residues. The junction had 7 bases not matched to a gene; V was cut back by 6 bases and J by 4 bases. Germline loops: CDR1 SQVTM, CDR2 ANQGSEA. The full variable domain, completed using reference TRBV29-1 and TRBJ1-1, is SAVISQKPSRDICQRGTSLTIQCQVDSQVTMMFWYRQQPGQSLTLIATANQGSEATYESGFVIDKFPISRPNLTFSTLTVSNMSPEDSSIYLCSVSYGTGGTEAFFGQGTRLTVV.

The chain is built from TRBV9 and TRBJ2-2, with 10 bases lining up with TRBD1. Germline V lookup: CDR1 SGDLS, CDR2 YYNGEE. The CDR3 is made up of 16 amino acids. The V segment lost 5 bases and the J segment 7 bases; nucleotides outside the gene matches: 11. CDR3 bases: TGTGCCAGCAGGTCCGGGACAGGGGAATTAATCGGGGAGCTGTTTTTT. Translating it yields CASRSGTGELIGELFF. Filled out from reference TRBV9 and TRBJ2-2, the complete variable domain reads DSGVTQTPKHLITATGQRVTLRCSPRSGDLSVYWYQQSLDQGLQFLIQYYNGEERAKGNILERFSAQQFPDLHSELNLSSLELGDSALYFCASRSGTGELIGELFFGEGSRLTVL.

The rearrangement joins TRBV4-2 to TRBJ2-7, with 11 bases fitting TRBD2. Germline V gene sequence: CDR1 LGHNA, CDR2 YNFKEQ. This CDR3 spans 18 amino acids. Trimming removed 1 base from V and 0 bases from J; junction bases left unmatched: 8. CDR3 nucleotide sequence: TGTGCCAGCAGCCAAGCCCGAATGACTAGCGGGGACTCCTACGAGCAGTACTTC. Protein sequence: CASSQARMTSGDSYEQYF.

The V and J genes are TRBV2 and TRBJ2-7; D is possibly TRBD2 (7 bases). Germline values: CDR1 SNHLY, CDR2 FYNNEI. CDR3 length: 12 residues. V was trimmed by 6 bases and J by 2 bases, leaving 8 bases between them. The DNA for the CDR3 is TGTGCCAGCAGGGGGGGGCCCTACGAGCAGTACTTC. Its protein is CASRGGPYEQYF.

This chain connects TRBV18 to TRBJ2-7; 10 nucleotides align to TRBD1. Germline V gene lookup returns CDR1 KGHSH and CDR2 LQKENI. Germline trimming cut 0 bases from V and 3 bases from J; bases unmatched to any gene: 2. This CDR3 has 15 amino acids. The CDR3 sequence: CASSPPGQGGYEQYF. CDR3 bases: TGTGCCAGCTCACCACCAGGACAGGGGGGCTACGAGCAGTACTTC. The variable domain in full, completed from reference TRBV18 and TRBJ2-7, reads NAGVMQNPRHLVRRRGQEARLRCSPMKGHSHVYWYRQLPEEGLKFMVYLQKENIIDESGMPKERFSAEFPKEGPSILRIQQVVRGDSAAYFCASSPPGQGGYEQYFGPGTRLTVT.

The sample holds a few counts of this clone. This sequence joins TRBV5-4 and TRBJ1-3; D unclear. V was trimmed by 2 bases and J by 2 bases, leaving 14 bases between them. Germline assignment: CDR1 SGHNT and CDR2 YYREEE (reference sequence). The CDR3 is made up of 16 amino acids. The DNA of the CDR3 is TGTGCCAGCAGCTTAATCCCACGGGTGCCTGGAAACACCATATATTTT. This gives the protein CASSLIPRVPGNTIYF.

The chain recombines TRBV7-6 with TRBJ2-7; D possibly corresponds to TRBD2 (5 bases). The CDR3 runs to 13 residues. From germline, CDR1 is SGHVS and CDR2 FNYEAQ. V gave up 8 bases and J gave up 2 bases, with 13 bases separating them. CDR3 in DNA: TGTGCCAGCTCCACCGGGGAGACCTACGAGCAGTACTTC. Translation gives CASSTGETYEQYF.

V is TRBV14 and J is TRBJ1-4; 7 bases match TRBD1. From germline, CDR1 is SGHDN and CDR2 FVKESK. V gave up 8 bases and J gave up 2 bases; unmatched junction bases: 5. This CDR3 spans 14 amino acids. DNA of the CDR3: TGTGCCAGCGCCAGGGGGTATACTAATGAAAAACTGTTTTTT. Translating it yields CASARGYTNEKLFF.

This clone was seen a single time. The chain has TRBV29-1 and TRBJ2-3, with 8 bases matching TRBD2. The CDR3 is made up of 13 amino acids. In germline, CDR1 is SQVTM, CDR2 ANQGSEA. J gave up 4 bases and V 6 bases, and 6 bases lay outside the gene matches. The DNA for the CDR3 is TGCAGCGTCCGGGGGGGCCGGGCAGATACGCAGTATTTT. Its protein product is CSVRGGRADTQYF.

This clone was detected only once. This chain connects TRBV4-1 to TRBJ1-6; weak D call: TRBD1 (6 bases). With 8 bases removed from V and 10 bases from J, the gap between germline ends came to 18 bases. From germline, CDR1 is MGHRA and CDR2 YSYEKL. The CDR3 covers 14 residues. The CDR3 nucleotides read TGCGCCAGCGCTCCGGTAGGGGGAGAGTCACCCCTCCACTTT. It yields the protein CASAPVGGESPLHF.

The chain is built from TRBV5-1 and TRBJ2-3; TRBD1 might be the D (5 bases). V gave up 6 bases and J gave up 10 bases, with 24 bases separating them. The CDR3 is made up of 15 amino acids. Germline V CDR1 and CDR2: SGHRS, YFSETQ. DNA of the CDR3: TGCGCCAGCACAGAAAGGGGCGGACCCAAGGTTTCGCAGTATTTT. It is translated as CASTERGGPKVSQYF.

This clone appeared once. This rearrangement joins TRBV6-1 to TRBJ1-4; a possible D gene is TRBD1 (5 bases). Germline CDR1 and CDR2: MNHNS and SASEGT. This CDR3 is 14 amino acids long. V lost 7 bases and J 6 bases, leaving 15 bases between the germline ends. The CDR3 DNA reads TGTGCCAGCAAATCAGGGCTACAGGATGAAAAACTGTTTTTT. Translating it yields CASKSGLQDEKLFF.

The chain carries TRBV5-4 and TRBJ2-7, with 7 bases aligning to TRBD2. Germline CDR1 reads SGHNT; CDR2 reads YYREEE (reference sequence). The length of the CDR3 is 15 residues. V shed 0 bases, J shed 3 bases, and the junction held 6 bases outside the gene matches. The CDR3 is CASSLEGGLSYEQYF. The CDR3 DNA sequence: TGTGCCAGCAGCTTGGAGGGAGGGTTAAGCTACGAGCAGTACTTC. The full variable domain, its missing parts supplied by reference TRBV5-4 and TRBJ2-7, is ETGVTQSPTHLIKTRGQQVTLRCSSQSGHNTVSWYQQALGQGPQFIFQYYREEENGRGNFPPRFSGLQFPNYSSELNVNALELDDSALYLCASSLEGGLSYEQYFGPGTRLTVT.

V and J are TRBV6-4 and TRBJ2-3; 10 bases align to TRBD2. The CDR3 covers 15 residues. Looked up from germline, CDR1 is MRHNA and CDR2 is SNTAGT. The V and J ends lost 5 bases and 0 bases, in that order; junction bases with no gene match: 2. The CDR3: CASSTSGTSTDTQYF. The CDR3 DNA sequence: TGTGCCAGCAGTACTAGCGGGACTAGCACAGATACGCAGTATTTT.

This chain joins TRBV30 and TRBJ2-2; no definite D call. The CDR3 spans 10 residues. With 5 bases removed from V and 8 bases from J, the gap between germline ends came to 6 bases. The germline V gene has CDR1 GTSNPN and CDR2 SVGIG (reference sequence). The CDR3 DNA sequence: TGTGCCTGGGAGGAGGGGGAGCTGTTTTTT. It yields the protein CAWEEGELFF.

This rearrangement joins TRBV13 to TRBJ2-7; 8 nucleotides match TRBD1. Germline CDR1 and CDR2: PRHDT and FYEKMQ (reference sequence). V was clipped by 0 bases and J by 3 bases; unmatched bases: 1. The CDR3 consists of 14 residues. DNA of the CDR3: TGTGCCAGCAGCTTAGGACAGGGGGGCTACGAGCAGTACTTC. This translates into CASSLGQGGYEQYF.

The rearrangement links TRBV6-5 to TRBJ1-3; D is unclear. This CDR3 contains 15 residues. Per germline, CDR1 MNHEY and CDR2 SVGAGI. Trimming removed 3 bases at V and 0 bases at J, with 9 bases between. This CDR3 is CASSYDSGSGNTIYF. For the CDR3, the DNA is TGTGCCAGCAGTTATGACTCGGGCTCTGGAAACACCATATATTTT.

J is TRBJ1-3 and V is TRBV5-1, with D possibly TRBD1 on 6 matching bases. In germline, CDR1 is SGHRS, CDR2 YFSETQ. CDR3 length equals 14 residues. Deletions cut 0 bases from V and 4 bases from J, with 8 bases between. CDR3 sequence (DNA): TGCGCCAGCAGCTTGGTTGGGGGCGGAAACACCATATATTTT. It encodes CASSLVGGGNTIYF.

This chain uses TRBV23-1 with TRBJ2-5; TRBD1 aligns across 7 bases. The J call may not be correct, given that the DNA end is closer to TRBJ2-7. TRBV23-1 is placed among ORFs of uncertain function. The CDR3 runs to 14 residues. The CDR3 sequence is CASSLDRDGYEQYF. In nucleotides, the CDR3 is TGCGCCAGCAGTCTTGACAGGGATGGCTACGAGCAGTACTTC.

The CDR3 DNA follows: TGTGCCAGCAGCTTAGAAACGGGATTCGTCTACGAGCAGTACTTC. Protein: CASSLETGFVYEQYF. J is TRBJ2-7 and V is TRBV7-8, with D perhaps matching TRBD2 (5 bases). Germline assignment: CDR1 SGHVS and CDR2 FQNEAQ. CDR3 length: 15 amino acids. Trimming removed 1 base at V and 3 bases at J, with 13 bases between.

This rearrangement joins TRBV12-5 to TRBJ1-5; weak D call: TRBD1 (5 bases). V was trimmed by 2 bases and J by 7 bases, leaving 12 bases between them. The CDR3 has 14 residues. The V gene's germline CDR1 is LGHNT and CDR2 FRNRAP. The CDR3 loop reads CASGLPSRGQPQHF. DNA for the CDR3: TGTGCTAGTGGTTTGCCTTCCCGGGGGCAGCCCCAGCATTTT.